Included here is one T cell receptor (beta chain) sequence, with context. These data belong to a study of CD8+ T cells in alopecia areata. In the study overall: Severity in treated patients was scored by percentage of scalp area affected.

It was cDNA, reverse transcribed from extracted RNA, that served as the sequencing template. Clones were sequenced by immunoSEQ multiplex PCR, and TCRdb holds only the in-frame ones, with some missing. The sample carries 95,000 to 100,000 clones, roughly 56% recorded once. The treatment denotes: oral pan-JAK inhibitor, 5-10 mg twice daily. Sequencing was performed on CD8+ T cells sorted from blood, taken at roughly week 55, from a patient treated with tofacitinib. The origin of this receptor is a human donor with alopecia areata.

CDR3 loop: CASSLVSTGELFF. CDR3 DNA: TGTGCCAGCAGCTTAGTTAGCACCGGGGAGCTGTTTTTT. The chain links TRBV7-2 to TRBJ2-2; D ambiguous. The CDR3 runs to 13 residues. The germline V gene encodes CDR1 SGHTA and CDR2 FQGNSA. Trimming pared 1 base from V and 4 bases from J, leaving 4 bases between.